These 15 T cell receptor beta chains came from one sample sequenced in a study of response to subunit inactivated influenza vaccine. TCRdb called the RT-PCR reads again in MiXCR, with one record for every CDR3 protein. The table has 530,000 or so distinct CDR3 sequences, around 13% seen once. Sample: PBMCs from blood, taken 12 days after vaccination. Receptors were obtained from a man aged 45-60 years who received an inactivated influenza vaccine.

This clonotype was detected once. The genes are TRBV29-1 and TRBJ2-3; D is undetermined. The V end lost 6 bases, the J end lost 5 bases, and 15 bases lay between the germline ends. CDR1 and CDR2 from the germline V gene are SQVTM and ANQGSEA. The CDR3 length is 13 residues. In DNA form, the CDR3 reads TGCAGCGTCCGAAACCCCGTCCTAGATACGCAGTATTTT. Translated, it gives CSVRNPVLDTQYF.

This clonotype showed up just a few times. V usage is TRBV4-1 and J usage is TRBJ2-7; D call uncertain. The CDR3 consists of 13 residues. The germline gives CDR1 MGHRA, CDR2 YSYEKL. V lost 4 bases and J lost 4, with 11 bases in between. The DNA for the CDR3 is TGCGCCAGCAGCCGGACGGACGATTACGAGCAGTACTTC. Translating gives CASSRTDDYEQYF.

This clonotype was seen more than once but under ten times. The CDR3 DNA reads as TGTGCCAGCAGCAAGGGGACGGGAAATGAAAAACTGTTTTTT. It codes for CASSKGTGNEKLFF. The chain couples TRBV7-9 to TRBJ1-4; weak D call: TRBD1 (5 bases). The germline gives CDR1 SEHNR, CDR2 FQNEAQ (reference sequence). The CDR3 contains 14 residues. V was pared by 5 bases and J by 5 bases, with 12 bases between.

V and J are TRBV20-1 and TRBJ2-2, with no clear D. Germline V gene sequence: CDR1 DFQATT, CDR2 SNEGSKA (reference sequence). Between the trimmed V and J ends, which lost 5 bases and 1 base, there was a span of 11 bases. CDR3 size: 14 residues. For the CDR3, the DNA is TGCAGTGCTCCCCGGAACTGGAACACCGGGGAGCTGTTTTTT. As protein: CSAPRNWNTGELFF.

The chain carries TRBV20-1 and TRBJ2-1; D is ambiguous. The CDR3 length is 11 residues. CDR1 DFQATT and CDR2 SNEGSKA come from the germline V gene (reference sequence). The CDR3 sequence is CRGTRYNEQFF. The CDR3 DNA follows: TGCAGAGGAACCCGTTACAATGAGCAGTTCTTC.

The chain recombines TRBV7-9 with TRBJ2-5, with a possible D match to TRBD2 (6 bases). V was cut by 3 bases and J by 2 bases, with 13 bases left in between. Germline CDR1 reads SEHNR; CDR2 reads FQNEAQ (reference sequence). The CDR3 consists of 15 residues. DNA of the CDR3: TGTGCCAGCAGCTTCGGGGGATTCGCACAAGAGACCCAGTACTTC. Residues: CASSFGGFAQETQYF.

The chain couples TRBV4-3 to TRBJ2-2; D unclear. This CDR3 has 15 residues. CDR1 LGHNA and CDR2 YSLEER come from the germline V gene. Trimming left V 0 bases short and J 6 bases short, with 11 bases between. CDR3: CASSQDGIGSGELFF. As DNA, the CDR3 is TGCGCCAGCAGCCAAGATGGTATCGGGTCCGGGGAGCTGTTTTTT.

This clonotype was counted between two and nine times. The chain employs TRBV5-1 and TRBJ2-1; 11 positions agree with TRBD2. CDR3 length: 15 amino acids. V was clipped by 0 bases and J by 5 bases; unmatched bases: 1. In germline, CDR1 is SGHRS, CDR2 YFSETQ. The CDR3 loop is CASSLGGLADNEQFF. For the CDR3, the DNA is TGCGCCAGCAGCTTGGGGGGACTAGCGGACAATGAGCAGTTCTTC.

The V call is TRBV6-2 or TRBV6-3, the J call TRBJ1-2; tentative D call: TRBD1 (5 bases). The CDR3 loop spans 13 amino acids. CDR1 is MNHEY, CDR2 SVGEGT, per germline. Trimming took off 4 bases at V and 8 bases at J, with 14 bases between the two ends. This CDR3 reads CASSLTVGDGYTF. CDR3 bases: TGTGCCAGCAGTTTGACAGTAGGCGACGGCTACACCTTC.

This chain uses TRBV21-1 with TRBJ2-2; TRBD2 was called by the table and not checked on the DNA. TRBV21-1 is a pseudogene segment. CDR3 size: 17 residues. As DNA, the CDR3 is TGTGCCAGCAGCAAAAAGGAGACTAGCCCGAACACCGGGGAGCTGTTTTTT. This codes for CASSKKETSPNTGELFF.

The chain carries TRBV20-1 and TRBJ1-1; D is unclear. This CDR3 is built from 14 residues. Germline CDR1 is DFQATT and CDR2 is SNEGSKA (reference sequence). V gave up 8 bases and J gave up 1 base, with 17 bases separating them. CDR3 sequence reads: CSTKPGVWNTEAFF. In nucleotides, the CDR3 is TGCAGTACCAAGCCGGGCGTATGGAACACTGAAGCTTTCTTT.

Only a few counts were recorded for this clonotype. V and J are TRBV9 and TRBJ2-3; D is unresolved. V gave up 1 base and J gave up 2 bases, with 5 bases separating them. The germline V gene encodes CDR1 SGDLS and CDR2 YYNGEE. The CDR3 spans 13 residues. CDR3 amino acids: CASSVRVTDTQYF. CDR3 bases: TGTGCCAGCAGCGTACGAGTCACAGATACGCAGTATTTT.

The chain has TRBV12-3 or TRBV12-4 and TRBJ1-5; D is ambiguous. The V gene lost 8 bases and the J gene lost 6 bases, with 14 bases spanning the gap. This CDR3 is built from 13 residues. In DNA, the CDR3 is TGTGCCAGCGTCGAACAATCTAGTCAGCCCCAGCATTTT. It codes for CASVEQSSQPQHF.

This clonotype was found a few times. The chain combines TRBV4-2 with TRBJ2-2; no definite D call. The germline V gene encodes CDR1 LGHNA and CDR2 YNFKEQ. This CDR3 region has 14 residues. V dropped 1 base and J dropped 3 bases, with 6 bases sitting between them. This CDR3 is CASSQAAYTGELFF. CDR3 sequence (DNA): TGTGCCAGCAGCCAAGCGGCCTACACCGGGGAGCTGTTTTTT.

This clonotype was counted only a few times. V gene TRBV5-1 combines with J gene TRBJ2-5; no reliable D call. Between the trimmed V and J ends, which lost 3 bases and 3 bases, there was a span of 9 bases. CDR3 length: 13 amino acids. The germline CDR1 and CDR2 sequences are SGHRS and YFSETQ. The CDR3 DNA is TGCGCCAGCAGCTACTGGATCGAAGAGACCCAGTACTTC. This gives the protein CASSYWIEETQYF.